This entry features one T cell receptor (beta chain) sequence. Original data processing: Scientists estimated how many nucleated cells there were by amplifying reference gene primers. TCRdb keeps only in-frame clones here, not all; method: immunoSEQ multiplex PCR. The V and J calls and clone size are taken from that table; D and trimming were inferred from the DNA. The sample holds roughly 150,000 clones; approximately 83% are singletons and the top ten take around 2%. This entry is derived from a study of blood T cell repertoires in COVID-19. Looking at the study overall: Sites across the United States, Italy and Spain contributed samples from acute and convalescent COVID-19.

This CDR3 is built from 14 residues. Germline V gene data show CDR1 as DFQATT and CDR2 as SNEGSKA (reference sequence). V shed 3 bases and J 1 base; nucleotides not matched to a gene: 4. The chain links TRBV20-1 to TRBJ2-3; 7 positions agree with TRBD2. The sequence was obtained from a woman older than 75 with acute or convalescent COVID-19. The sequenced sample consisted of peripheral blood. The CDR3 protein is CSASSSGGTDTQYF. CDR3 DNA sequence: TGCAGTGCTAGTTCCAGCGGGGGCACAGATACGCAGTATTTT.